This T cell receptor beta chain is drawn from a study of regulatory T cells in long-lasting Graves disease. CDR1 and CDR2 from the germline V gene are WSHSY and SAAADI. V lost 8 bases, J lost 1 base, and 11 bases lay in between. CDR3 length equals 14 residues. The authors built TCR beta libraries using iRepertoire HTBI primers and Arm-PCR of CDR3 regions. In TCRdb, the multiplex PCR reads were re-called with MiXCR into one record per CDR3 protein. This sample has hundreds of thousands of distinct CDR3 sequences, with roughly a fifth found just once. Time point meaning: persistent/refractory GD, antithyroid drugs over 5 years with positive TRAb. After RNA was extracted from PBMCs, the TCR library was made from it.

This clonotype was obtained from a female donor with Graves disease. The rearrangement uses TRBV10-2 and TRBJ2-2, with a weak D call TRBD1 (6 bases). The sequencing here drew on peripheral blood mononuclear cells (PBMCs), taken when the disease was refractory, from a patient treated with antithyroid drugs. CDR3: CASSEGQNTGELFF. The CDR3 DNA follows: TGCGCCAGCTCAGAGGGACAGAACACCGGGGAGCTGTTTTTT.